This T cell receptor (beta chain) emerged from a study of T cell responses to AZD1222 COVID-19 vaccine. Looking at the study overall: Whether given at about 4 or about 12 weeks, second doses were pooled. Study results and caveats: Donors in the cohort were predominantly white British and more often female, and clonal diversity was possibly underestimated. Every sample of the repertoires postdated the peak T cell response.

V was cut by 3 bases and J by 2 bases, with 19 bases left in between. The CDR3 sequence is 16 residues long. The germline gives CDR1 DFQATT, CDR2 SNEGSKA (reference sequence). A note on this clone: Its antigen is as yet unknown.

Generated by immunoSEQ multiplex PCR, the TCRdb table keeps only in-frame clones and is missing some. The table has 97,000 or so clones, 85% to 90% seen once. The V and J genes are TRBV20-1 and TRBJ2-5; maybe TRBD1 (5 bases). The sample consisted of peripheral blood, taken on day 0 of AZD1222 vaccination. This receptor was obtained from an adult in good health. CDR3 in amino acids: CSASTHPQGNQETQYF. The CDR3 region has the DNA TGCAGTGCTAGTACTCACCCTCAGGGAAATCAAGAGACCCAGTACTTC.